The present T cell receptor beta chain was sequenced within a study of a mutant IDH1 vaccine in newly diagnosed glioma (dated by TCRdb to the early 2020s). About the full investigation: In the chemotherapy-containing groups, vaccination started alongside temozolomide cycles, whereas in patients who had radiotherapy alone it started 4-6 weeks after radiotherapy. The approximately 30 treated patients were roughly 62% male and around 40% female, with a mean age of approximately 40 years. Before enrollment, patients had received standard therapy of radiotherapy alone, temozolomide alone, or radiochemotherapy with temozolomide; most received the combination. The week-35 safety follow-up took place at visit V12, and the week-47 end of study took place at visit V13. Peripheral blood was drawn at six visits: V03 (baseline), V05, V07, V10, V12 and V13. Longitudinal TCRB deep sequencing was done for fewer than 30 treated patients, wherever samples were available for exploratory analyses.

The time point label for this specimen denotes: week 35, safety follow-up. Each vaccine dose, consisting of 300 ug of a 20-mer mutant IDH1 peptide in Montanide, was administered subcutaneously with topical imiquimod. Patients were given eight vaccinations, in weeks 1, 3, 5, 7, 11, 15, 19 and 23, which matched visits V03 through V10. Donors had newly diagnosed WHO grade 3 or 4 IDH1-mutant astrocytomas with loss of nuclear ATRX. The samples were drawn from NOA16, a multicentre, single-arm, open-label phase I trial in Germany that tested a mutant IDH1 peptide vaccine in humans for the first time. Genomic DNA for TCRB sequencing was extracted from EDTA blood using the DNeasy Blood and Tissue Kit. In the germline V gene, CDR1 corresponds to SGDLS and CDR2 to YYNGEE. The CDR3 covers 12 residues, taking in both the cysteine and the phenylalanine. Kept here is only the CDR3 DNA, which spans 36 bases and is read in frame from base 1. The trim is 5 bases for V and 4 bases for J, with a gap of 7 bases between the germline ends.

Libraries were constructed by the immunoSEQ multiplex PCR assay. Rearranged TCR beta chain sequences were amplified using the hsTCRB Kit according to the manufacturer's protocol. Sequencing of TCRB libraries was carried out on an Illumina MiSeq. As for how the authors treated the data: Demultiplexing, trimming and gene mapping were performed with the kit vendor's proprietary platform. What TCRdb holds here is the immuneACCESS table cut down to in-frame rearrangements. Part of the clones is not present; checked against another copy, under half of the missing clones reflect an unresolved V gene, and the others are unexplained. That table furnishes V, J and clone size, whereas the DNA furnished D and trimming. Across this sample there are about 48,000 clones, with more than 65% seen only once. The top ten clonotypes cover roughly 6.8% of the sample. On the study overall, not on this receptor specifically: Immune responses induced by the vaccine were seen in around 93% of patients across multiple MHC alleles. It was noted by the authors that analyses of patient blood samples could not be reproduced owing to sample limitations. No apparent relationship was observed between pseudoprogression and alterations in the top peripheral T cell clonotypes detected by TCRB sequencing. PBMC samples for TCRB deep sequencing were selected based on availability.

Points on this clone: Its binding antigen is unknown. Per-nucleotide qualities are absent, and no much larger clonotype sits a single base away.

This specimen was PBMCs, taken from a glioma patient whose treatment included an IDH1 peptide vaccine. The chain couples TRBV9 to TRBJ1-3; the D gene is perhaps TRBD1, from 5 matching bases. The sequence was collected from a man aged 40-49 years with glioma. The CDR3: CASRDTGNTIYF. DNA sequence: TGTGCCAGCAGGGACACCGGAAACACCATATATTTT. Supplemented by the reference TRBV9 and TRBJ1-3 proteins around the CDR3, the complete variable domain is DSGVTQTPKHLITATGQRVTLRCSPRSGDLSVYWYQQSLDQGLQFLIQYYNGEERAKGNILERFSAQQFPDLHSELNLSSLELGDSALYFCASRDTGNTIYFGEGSWLTVV.